The 22 T cell receptor beta chains below were found in one sample sequenced in a study of shared clonotypes between healthy human individuals. This table comes from immunoSEQ multiplex PCR, and its TCRdb copy is limited to in-frame clones, with some not included. The table shows 2,500,000 or so clones, with 85% to 95% occurring only once. The sequenced sample was naive CD4+ T cells from PBMCs. The subset: CD45RA+ positively selected. The receptors originated from a man in his late teens or twenties in good health. Some clones in this sample may be carry-over from other donors' samples.

The V and J genes are TRBV2 and TRBJ2-1; D may be TRBD2 (5 bases). V shed 5 bases and J shed 0 bases, with 8 bases lying between them. Germline V gives CDR1 SNHLY, CDR2 FYNNEI. The CDR3 has 14 residues. In DNA form, the CDR3 reads TGTGCCAGCAGTTTAGAGGGCTCCTACAATGAGCAGTTCTTC. Protein product: CASSLEGSYNEQFF. Full variable domain (missing parts from reference TRBV2 and TRBJ2-1): EPEVTQTPSHQVTQMGQEVILRCVPISNHLYFYWYRQILGQKVEFLVSFYNNEISEKSEIFDDQFSVERPDGSNFTLKIRSTKLEDSAMYFCASSLEGSYNEQFFGPGTRLTVL.

This clone was recorded once. For the CDR3, the DNA is TGCGCCAGCAGCTTGGGCTCAGCGGGGTCTTGGGAGCAGTACTTC. As protein: CASSLGSAGSWEQYF. The rearrangement joins TRBV5-1 to TRBJ2-7; TRBD2 matches at 7 bases. V gave up 0 bases and J gave up 7 bases; unmatched junction bases: 10. Germline V lookup: CDR1 SGHRS, CDR2 YFSETQ. This CDR3 region has 15 residues.

This chain uses TRBV5-3 with TRBJ1-1; D unresolved. TRBV5-3 qualifies as an ORF whose function is uncertain. The CDR3 length is 17 residues. Trimming removed 4 bases at V and 3 bases at J, with 22 bases between. The CDR3 sequence: CARSPVRIRSPDTEAFF. CDR3 nucleotides: TGTGCCAGAAGCCCTGTTAGGATCCGCAGCCCGGACACTGAAGCTTTCTTT.

V and J are TRBV4-1 and TRBJ2-1; perhaps D is TRBD1 or TRBD2 (6 bases each). Trimming removed 0 bases at V and 8 bases at J, with 17 bases between. Germline V gene data show CDR1 as MGHRA and CDR2 as YSYEKL. The CDR3 totals 16 residues. The chain's CDR3 is CASSQDKFGGGYEQFF. CDR3 bases: TGCGCCAGCAGCCAAGATAAGTTCGGGGGCGGGTATGAGCAGTTCTTC.

This clone was recorded once. The J gene is TRBJ1-1, the V gene TRBV28, with TRBD1 matching over 8 bases. V gave up 2 bases and J gave up 6 bases; unmatched junction bases: 11. Germline CDR1 reads MDHEN; CDR2 reads SYDVKM. The CDR3 is made up of 16 amino acids. As DNA, the CDR3 is TGTGCCAGCAGTTTAGGAGGGTGGACAGGGATGCCTGAAGCTTTCTTT. Protein sequence: CASSLGGWTGMPEAFF.

Turning to this clone: One junction end disagrees with the germline gene, perhaps due to a read error. The chain has TRBV6-5 and TRBJ2-7, with D perhaps matching TRBD1 (5 bases). The CDR3 totals 13 residues. CDR1 MNHEY and CDR2 SVGAGI come from the germline V gene. CDR3 protein: CASSYSLEVGALF. The CDR3 DNA reads as TGTGCCAGCAGTTACTCTCTTGAGGTTGGGGCTCTTTTC.

In this sample, this clone turned up once. This sequence joins TRBV28 and TRBJ2-3, with 10 bases identical to TRBD2. CDR3 size: 16 residues. Germline V lookup: CDR1 MDHEN, CDR2 SYDVKM. The ends lost 4 bases at V and 5 bases at J; junction bases unmatched: 9. The CDR3 DNA follows: TGTGCCAGCAGTTCACTAGCGGGGAGAGTAAGAGATACGCAGTATTTT. This sequence encodes CASSSLAGRVRDTQYF.

This chain uses TRBV4-1 with TRBJ2-7; 10 bases are a match to TRBD1. The length of the CDR3 is 15 residues. The germline gives CDR1 MGHRA, CDR2 YSYEKL. V was clipped by 4 bases and J by 3 bases; unmatched bases: 6. In DNA form, the CDR3 reads TGCGCCAGCAGCCCCCCGGGACAGGGGAACTACGAGCAGTACTTC. It translates to CASSPPGQGNYEQYF.

The chain carries TRBV18 and TRBJ2-3; no clear D gene. Trimming cost V 2 bases and J 1 base, with 7 bases left between them. The germline V gene has CDR1 KGHSH and CDR2 LQKENI. The CDR3 totals 14 residues. Here the CDR3 reads CASSPTMGTDTQYF. In DNA, the CDR3 is TGTGCCAGCTCACCAACAATGGGCACAGATACGCAGTATTTT.

This rearrangement joins TRBV7-3 to TRBJ2-7; 7 nucleotides match TRBD2. The CDR3 contains 15 residues. In germline, CDR1 is SGHTA, CDR2 FQGTGA. Losses at the gene ends were 5 bases for V and 3 bases for J; bases not matched to a gene: 10. CDR3 bases: TGTGCCAGCAGCCCATTGCGGGAGTCGGGCTACGAGCAGTACTTC. This sequence encodes CASSPLRESGYEQYF.

The chain joins TRBV18 to TRBJ1-2; D unclear. V lost 2 bases and J lost 0, with 7 bases in between. The CDR3 runs 14 residues. Per the germline V gene, CDR1 is KGHSH and CDR2 is LQKENI. The CDR3 region has the DNA TGTGCCAGCTCACCAGAGGGTTCTAACTATGGCTACACCTTC. Protein product: CASSPEGSNYGYTF.

This chain uses TRBV5-1 with TRBJ2-7; 10 nucleotides match TRBD1. Per the germline V gene, CDR1 is SGHRS and CDR2 is YFSETQ. This CDR3 comprises 15 residues. V shed 1 base, J shed 2 bases, and the junction held 3 bases outside the gene matches. The CDR3 DNA reads as TGCGCCAGCAGCTTGCAGGGACAGGGGACCTACGAGCAGTACTTC. This codes for CASSLQGQGTYEQYF.

V is TRBV10-3 and J is TRBJ1-1; no firm D call. The CDR3 length is 13 residues. CDR1 is ENHRY, CDR2 SYGVKD, per germline. V lost 4 bases and J 3 bases, leaving 9 bases between the germline ends. The CDR3 DNA sequence: TGTGCCATCAGTGTGGTAATATACACTGAAGCTTTCTTT. Translating gives CAISVVIYTEAFF.

This chain uses TRBV14 with TRBJ1-4; D unclear. The CDR3 is made up of 13 amino acids. V was shortened by 4 bases and J by 5 bases, with 8 bases between the two germline ends. CDR1 is SGHDN, CDR2 FVKESK, per germline. The CDR3 here is CASSRTPNEKLFF. The CDR3 bases are TGTGCCAGCAGCCGCACCCCGAATGAAAAACTGTTTTTT.

This clone was detected only once. The chain is built from TRBV27 and TRBJ2-7, with D perhaps being TRBD1 or TRBD2 (5 bases each). Trimming removed 6 bases at V and 3 bases at J, with 21 bases between. This CDR3 has 16 residues. Germline CDR1 reads MNHEY; CDR2 reads SMNVEV (reference sequence). CDR3 residues: CASRASPPGRLYEQYF. The CDR3 region has the DNA TGTGCCAGCAGGGCCTCCCCGCCAGGGAGACTCTACGAGCAGTACTTC.

The chain employs TRBV30 and TRBJ2-1; tentative D call: TRBD1 (6 bases). CDR3 size: 14 residues. CDR1 and CDR2 (germline): GTSNPN, SVGIG (reference sequence). V dropped 1 base and J dropped 4 bases, with 11 bases sitting between them. The CDR3 DNA follows: TGTGCCTGGAGTGGGCAGGGGCTATACAATGAGCAGTTCTTC. Translating gives CAWSGQGLYNEQFF. Complete variable domain (other parts from reference TRBV30 and TRBJ2-1): SQTIHQWPATLVQPVGSPLSLECTVEGTSNPNLYWYRQAAGRGLQLLFYSVGIGQISSEVPQNLSASRPQDRQFILSSKKLLLSDSGFYLCAWSGQGLYNEQFFGPGTRLTVL.

This clone was counted once. The chain's CDR3 is CASSFGTGGTEAFF. CDR3 in DNA: TGTGCCAGCAGCTTCGGGACTGGGGGGACTGAAGCTTTCTTT. V gene TRBV5-5 combines with J gene TRBJ1-1; weak D call: TRBD1 (5 bases). This CDR3 region has 14 residues. Germline V gene data show CDR1 as SGHKS and CDR2 as YYEKEE (reference sequence). The V end lost 2 bases, the J end lost 5 bases, and 13 bases lay between the germline ends.

The table lists this clone with a count of one. J is TRBJ1-4 and V is TRBV28; 7 bases align to TRBD1. CDR1 MDHEN and CDR2 SYDVKM come from the germline V gene. After removal of 5 bases from V and 2 bases from J, the junction contained 8 bases not matched to a gene. This CDR3 is 16 amino acids long. This CDR3 reads CASSNIPGQTNEKLFF. The CDR3 DNA reads TGTGCCAGCAGTAACATACCGGGACAGACTAATGAAAAACTGTTTTTT.

The genes are TRBV5-1 and TRBJ2-3, with 12 bases identical to TRBD2. Trimming cost V 0 bases and J 5 bases; bases outside gene matches: 10. CDR1 and CDR2 from the germline V gene are SGHRS and YFSETQ. This CDR3 comprises 18 residues. CDR3 DNA: TGCGCCAGCAGCTTGGCGACTAGCGGGAGCCCCCTAAAAGATACGCAGTATTTT. This gives the protein CASSLATSGSPLKDTQYF.

V usage is TRBV11-1 and J usage is TRBJ2-2; D call uncertain. This CDR3 spans 15 amino acids. Germline V CDR1 and CDR2: SGHAT, FQDESV (reference sequence). V lost 3 bases and J 0 bases, leaving 8 bases between the germline ends. CDR3 DNA sequence: TGTGCCAGCAGCTTTCAGACCCCGAACACCGGGGAGCTGTTTTTT. Its protein is CASSFQTPNTGELFF.

This rearrangement joins TRBV19 to TRBJ1-1, with 9 bases matching TRBD1. Per the germline V gene, CDR1 is LNHDA and CDR2 is SQIVND (reference sequence). The CDR3 totals 14 residues. V was pared by 6 bases and J by 5 bases, with 7 bases of the junction left unmatched. CDR3 sequence (DNA): TGTGCCAGTAGAAGACAGGGGGTCTTAACTGAAGCTTTCTTT. Protein sequence: CASRRQGVLTEAFF.

The gene calls are TRBV2 and TRBJ1-5; possible D gene TRBD1, 5 bases. Trimming pared 4 bases from V and 6 bases from J, leaving 13 bases between. Per germline, CDR1 SNHLY and CDR2 FYNNEI. The CDR3 extends over 14 amino acids. CDR3 residues: CASSVYRLAQPQHF. In DNA, the CDR3 is TGTGCCAGCAGTGTATACAGGCTAGCTCAGCCCCAGCATTTT.